Listed below are T cell receptor beta chains from one sample, sequenced in a study of CD8 T cells in Susac syndrome. TCRdb passed the immunoSEQ multiplex PCR reads through MiXCR, listing each CDR3 protein once. The table lists 100,000 to 150,000 distinct CDR3 sequences, 90% to 95% of them singletons. The specimen was CD8+ T cells from PBMCs. The receptors were sampled from a human donor with Susac syndrome. The CDR3 runs from the conserved cysteine through the conserved F or W. The D gene is left open where the match is weak. Size is omitted from some rows. Given values are once, few, many or a class for expanded clones.

v_call: TRBV29-1
j_call: TRBJ2-2
d_call: TRBD1
clone_size: NA
cdr3_aa: CSVKPGTGDTGELFF
cdr3_nt: TGCAGCGTCAAGCCCGGGACAGGGGACACCGGGGAGCTGTTTTTT

v_call: TRBV9
j_call: TRBJ1-1
d_call: NA
clone_size: NA
cdr3_aa: CASSVAGGGGNTEAFF
cdr3_nt: TGTGCCAGCAGCGTAGCGGGGGGGGGCGGGAACACTGAAGCTTTCTTT

v_call: TRBV20-1
j_call: TRBJ2-1
d_call: TRBD2
clone_size: NA
cdr3_aa: CSARVGGGLNEQFF
cdr3_nt: TGCAGTGCTAGAGTTGGGGGAGGGCTTAATGAGCAGTTCTTC

v_call: TRBV12-3/TRBV12-4
j_call: TRBJ1-1
d_call: NA
clone_size: few
cdr3_aa: CASSLGGITEAFF
cdr3_nt: TGTGCCAGCAGTTTGGGGGGGATCACTGAAGCTTTCTTT

v_call: TRBV12-3/TRBV12-4
j_call: TRBJ1-2
d_call: NA
clone_size: NA
cdr3_aa: CASREGGYGYTF
cdr3_nt: TGTGCCAGCAGGGAAGGGGGCTATGGCTACACCTTC

v_call: TRBV4-3
j_call: TRBJ1-1
d_call: NA
clone_size: NA
cdr3_aa: CASSQDSTRHRAFF
cdr3_nt: TGCGCCAGCAGCCAAGATTCCACCCGTCATCGGGCTTTCTTT

v_call: TRBV29-1
j_call: TRBJ2-1
d_call: NA
clone_size: NA
cdr3_aa: CSVESLPASSSYNEQFF
cdr3_nt: TGCAGCGTTGAAAGCCTCCCAGCGTCCAGCTCCTACAATGAGCAGTTCTTC

v_call: TRBV7-9
j_call: TRBJ2-1
d_call: NA
clone_size: NA
cdr3_aa: CASSSDLRGWSGEQFF
cdr3_nt: TGTGCCAGCAGCTCAGACCTTAGGGGGTGGAGCGGTGAGCAGTTCTTC

v_call: TRBV4-3
j_call: TRBJ1-4
d_call: TRBD1
clone_size: once
cdr3_aa: CASSPNPGQGGEKLFF
cdr3_nt: TGCGCCAGCAGCCCAAACCCGGGACAGGGTGGAGAAAAACTGTTTTTT

v_call: TRBV3-1
j_call: TRBJ1-2
d_call: NA
clone_size: NA
cdr3_aa: CASSQAWTASLGYGYTF
cdr3_nt: TGTGCCAGCAGCCAAGCCTGGACAGCCAGCTTAGGGTATGGCTACACCTTC

v_call: TRBV13
j_call: TRBJ2-7
d_call: NA
clone_size: NA
cdr3_aa: CASSSQQAYEQYF
cdr3_nt: TGTGCCAGCAGCTCCCAACAAGCCTACGAGCAGTACTTC

v_call: TRBV27
j_call: TRBJ2-7
d_call: NA
clone_size: NA
cdr3_aa: CASSLFPGGNDEQYF
cdr3_nt: TGTGCCAGCAGTTTATTTCCAGGGGGGAACGACGAGCAGTACTTC

v_call: TRBV2
j_call: TRBJ1-2
d_call: NA
clone_size: once
cdr3_aa: CASKGGLQTSLYGYTF
cdr3_nt: TGTGCCAGCAAGGGAGGCCTGCAGACTAGTTTATATGGCTACACCTTC

v_call: TRBV30
j_call: TRBJ1-5
d_call: NA
clone_size: NA
cdr3_aa: CAWSGTWVGQPQHF
cdr3_nt: TGTGCCTGGAGTGGAACGTGGGTAGGACAGCCCCAGCATTTT

v_call: TRBV30
j_call: TRBJ2-3
d_call: NA
clone_size: NA
cdr3_aa: CAWSVGSARDTQYF
cdr3_nt: TGTGCCTGGAGTGTAGGGTCGGCCAGAGATACGCAGTATTTT